The 8 T cell receptor beta chains below were found in one sample sequenced in a study of blood T cells in healthy people across ages. The second PCR ran roughly 7 to 12 cycles with a sample-barcoded 5' primer and J-beta primers. MiXCR was run by TCRdb on the 5' RACE reads, yielding one entry per CDR3 protein. The sample has approximately 780,000 distinct CDR3 sequences; roughly 25% are singletons. This sample was also put to use in a study of T cells of mothers and their children.

The sequencing sample was made of blood. The source of these receptors is a boy aged 10-17 years in good health.

There are a few counts of this clonotype. The J gene is TRBJ2-7, the V gene TRBV11-2; 8 bases are a match to TRBD1. The CDR3 spans 16 residues. V was clipped by 6 bases and J by 6 bases; unmatched bases: 16. Per the germline V gene, CDR1 is SGHAT and CDR2 is FQNNGV. The DNA of the CDR3 is TGTGCCAGCAGAGGACAGGGAAAAAGTTTTAGTCCCGAGCAGTACTTC. Amino acids: CASRGQGKSFSPEQYF.

V usage is TRBV27 and J usage is TRBJ2-2, with D possibly TRBD2 on 6 matching bases. The V end was cut by 3 bases, the J end by 5 bases, with 19 bases between. This CDR3 region has 17 residues. Germline V gives CDR1 MNHEY, CDR2 SMNVEV (reference sequence). CDR3 in DNA: TGTGCCAGCAGTTTCGGACTAACTACCTTGAGGACCGGGGAGCTGTTTTTT. It encodes CASSFGLTTLRTGELFF.

The V and J genes are TRBV3-1 and TRBJ2-5, with unresolved D. The tail of the sequence fits TRBJ2-7 better, so the J call may be wrong. The CDR3 contains 12 residues. From germline, CDR1 is LGHDT and CDR2 YNNKEL (reference sequence). CDR3 amino acids: CASSQVNHEQYF. The CDR3 DNA is TGTGCCAGCAGCCAAGTGAACCACGAGCAGTACTTC.

V usage is TRBV3-1 and J usage is TRBJ2-5; a possible D gene is TRBD2 (7 bases). This CDR3 comprises 14 residues. Germline lookup yields CDR1 LGHDT and CDR2 YNNKEL (reference sequence). V was pared by 6 bases and J by 4 bases, with 15 bases between. In nucleotides, the CDR3 is TGTGCCAGCAGTGACACGGGGGGCCGAGAGACCCAGTACTTC. Translation: CASSDTGGRETQYF.

This clonotype was recorded at least ten times. The rearrangement uses TRBV20-1 and TRBJ2-3, with TRBD2 matching over 8 bases. Trimming cost V 5 bases and J 1 base; bases outside gene matches: 5. The CDR3 has 14 residues. From germline, CDR1 is DFQATT and CDR2 SNEGSKA (reference sequence). This CDR3 is CSARGLAGTDTQYF. Here the CDR3 DNA reads TGCAGTGCTCGAGGACTAGCCGGCACAGATACGCAGTATTTT.

For the CDR3, the DNA is TGCAGTGCTAGATCGGTGGTGGGGACTGAAGCTTTCTTT. Translation: CSARSVVGTEAFF. The V call is TRBV20-1, the J call TRBJ1-1, with D uncertain. Trimming took 2 bases from V and 5 from J, leaving 12 bases between them. The CDR3 extends over 13 amino acids. CDR1 and CDR2 (germline): DFQATT, SNEGSKA (reference sequence).

This clonotype showed up many times. The chain has TRBV5-1 and TRBJ2-5; 9 nucleotides align to TRBD2. The germline CDR1 and CDR2 sequences are SGHRS and YFSETQ. The CDR3 length is 16 residues. J lost 2 bases, V lost 3 bases, and 8 bases had no gene match. This chain's CDR3 is CASSSLEAGGQETQYF. CDR3 nucleotide sequence: TGCGCCAGCAGCTCATTGGAGGCGGGGGGGCAAGAGACCCAGTACTTC.

This clonotype was seen only a few times. The chain recombines TRBV20-1 with TRBJ2-6; no clear D. The CDR3 runs to 14 residues. The V gene lost 3 bases and the J gene lost 4 bases, with 10 bases spanning the gap. The V gene's germline CDR1 is DFQATT and CDR2 SNEGSKA (reference sequence). The CDR3 DNA reads TGCAGTGCTAGCGTCCAAACCGGGGCCAACGTCCTGACTTTC. This gives the protein CSASVQTGANVLTF.